This T cell receptor (beta chain) is from a study of vaccination effects on CD4 cells after COVID-19. Study observations and caveats: Mainly new vaccine-induced clones made up the post-vaccine spike-reactive clones in convalescents.

TCRdb's table, derived via immunoSEQ multiplex PCR, lists solely in-frame clones and lacks some. Of roughly 27,000 clones in the sample, about 76% were seen once. Expansion of antigen-specific CD4+ T cells with viral peptide pools was carried out by the ViraFEST assay before sequencing. Culture proceeded for nine to ten days, and CD4+ T cells were then isolated. SARS-CoV-2 infection was confirmed by PCR in the person between March and December 2020. CDR3 length: 12 residues. Trimming pared 1 base from V and 3 bases from J, leaving 1 base between. Germline CDR1 and CDR2: SGHTA and FQGTGA. This clone has just one count. What it binds is unknown.

This chain joins TRBV7-3 and TRBJ2-1; D unresolved. Here the sequenced sample was CD4+ T cells from PBMCs cultured with HCoV-NL63 spike peptides, taken before COVID-19 vaccination. The sequence derives from a human donor who had a prior SARS-CoV-2 infection. The CDR3 here is CASSLNYNEQFF. The CDR3 nucleotides read TGTGCCAGCAGCTTAAACTACAATGAGCAGTTCTTC.